Described below is a single TCR beta chain sequence and its context. Its antigen is still unknown. This specimen comes from a study of beta chain features in type 1 diabetes. Study-wide results and limits: The VDJ junctions of type 1 diabetes patients carried fewer insertions and more deletions.

Isolated RNA was reverse transcribed in full, so expressed TCRB transcripts were sequenced. Data came from immunoSEQ multiplex PCR; TCRdb stores just in-frame clones and leaves some out. Of hundreds of thousands of clones in the sample, 68% were seen once. Between the trimmed V and J ends, which lost 0 bases and 2 bases, there was a span of 14 bases. This CDR3 has 16 residues. From germline, CDR1 is SGHAT and CDR2 FQNNGV. This chain uses TRBV11-2 with TRBJ2-7; weak D call: TRBD1 (5 bases). Sequenced sample: naive CD4+ T cells from blood. The sequence derives from a man between 25 and 39 years old in good health. The CDR3 region is CASSLDSPSRAYEQYF. CDR3 sequence (DNA): TGTGCCAGCAGCTTAGATAGCCCCAGCAGGGCCTACGAGCAGTACTTC.